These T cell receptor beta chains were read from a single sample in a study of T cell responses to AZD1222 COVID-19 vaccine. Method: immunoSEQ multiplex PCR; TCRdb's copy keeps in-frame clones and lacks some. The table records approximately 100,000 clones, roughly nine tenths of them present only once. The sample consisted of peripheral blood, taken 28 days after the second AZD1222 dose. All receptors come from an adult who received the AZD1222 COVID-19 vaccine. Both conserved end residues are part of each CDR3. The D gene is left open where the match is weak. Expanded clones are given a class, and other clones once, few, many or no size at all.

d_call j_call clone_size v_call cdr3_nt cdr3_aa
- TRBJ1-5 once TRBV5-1 TGCGCCAGCAGCTTGGAAGGGGTTGGGAATCAGCCCCAGCATTTT CASSLEGVGNQPQHF
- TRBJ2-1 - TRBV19 TGTGCCAGTAGTATAGATGGGGGGCACAATGAGCAGTTCTTC CASSIDGGHNEQFF
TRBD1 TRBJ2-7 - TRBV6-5 TGTGCCAGCAGTTCCACGGACAGGGGGAACCTCTACGAGCAGTACTTC CASSSTDRGNLYEQYF
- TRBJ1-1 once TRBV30 TGTGCCTGGATACCACAGGGCGGGAACACTGAAGCTTTCTTT CAWIPQGGNTEAFF
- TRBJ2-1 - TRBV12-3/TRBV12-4 TGTGCCAGCAGTCTCGGACAGTACAATGAGCAGTTCTTC CASSLGQYNEQFF
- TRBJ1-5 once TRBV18 TGTGCCAGCTCTTCGGGGGAAAATCAGCCCCAGCATTTT CASSSGENQPQHF
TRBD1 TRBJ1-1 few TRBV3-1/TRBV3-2 TGTGCCAGCAGCCAACAGGGGGGCACTGAAGCTTTCTTT CASSQQGGTEAFF
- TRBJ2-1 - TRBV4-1 TGCGCCAGCAGCAAAACCTCCGAGCAGTTCTTC CASSKTSEQFF
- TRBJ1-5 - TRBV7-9 TGTGCCAGCAGCTTAGGCCAGGGCGGCCAGCCCCAGCATTTT CASSLGQGGQPQHF
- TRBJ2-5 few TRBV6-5 TGTGCCAGCAGTCGAGGGGAGACCCAGTACTTC CASSRGETQYF
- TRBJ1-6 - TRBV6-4 TGTGCCAGCAGTGCCAGCAGCTCAGGAGGTTCACCCCTCCACTTT CASSASSSGGSPLHF
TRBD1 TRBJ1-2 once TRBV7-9 TGTGCCAGCAGCTTAAATAACAGGGGGCGTCTGAACTATGGCTACACCTTC CASSLNNRGRLNYGYTF
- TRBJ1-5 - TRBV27 TGTGCCAGCCAAAGGGGGGGAAGCAATCAGCCCCAGCATTTT CASQRGGSNQPQHF
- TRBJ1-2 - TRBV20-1 TGCAGTGCTAAGGGGGTTTATGGCTACACCTTC CSAKGVYGYTF
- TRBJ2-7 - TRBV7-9 TGTGCCAGCAGCTTAGGGGAACCAGCGACCTACGAGCAGTACTTC CASSLGEPATYEQYF
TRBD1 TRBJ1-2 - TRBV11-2 TGTGCCAGCAGCTCGGGACAGGGGTTAGGTTATGGCTACACCTTC CASSSGQGLGYGYTF
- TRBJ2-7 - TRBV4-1 TGCGCCAGCAGCCAAGGGCCGCCCCCGTTATCCTACGAGCAGTACTTC CASSQGPPPLSYEQYF
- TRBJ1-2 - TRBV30 TGTGCCTCCACGCCAGTCGGACGGGGGGACGGCTACACCTTC CASTPVGRGDGYTF
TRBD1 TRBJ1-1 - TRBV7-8 TGTGCCAGCAGAACTGGGCAGGGGGGGACTGAAGCTTTCTTT CASRTGQGGTEAFF
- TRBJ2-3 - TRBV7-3 TGTGCCAGCAGCTTAGGGGGTTCAGATACGCAGTATTTT CASSLGGSDTQYF
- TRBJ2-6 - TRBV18 TGTGCCAGCTCATGGACGGCAGTCTCTGGGGCCAACGTCCTGACTTTC CASSWTAVSGANVLTF
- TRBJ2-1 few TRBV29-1 TGCAGCGTTGAGAGAGCGGAGGGGGCGAATGAGCAGTTCTTC CSVERAEGANEQFF
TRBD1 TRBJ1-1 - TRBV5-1 TGCGCCAGCAGCCGAAGGACAGGGGTGAACACTGAAGCTTTCTTT CASSRRTGVNTEAFF
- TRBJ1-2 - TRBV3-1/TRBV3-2 TGTGCCAGCAGCCAAGCGGACAGTGGCTACACCTTC CASSQADSGYTF